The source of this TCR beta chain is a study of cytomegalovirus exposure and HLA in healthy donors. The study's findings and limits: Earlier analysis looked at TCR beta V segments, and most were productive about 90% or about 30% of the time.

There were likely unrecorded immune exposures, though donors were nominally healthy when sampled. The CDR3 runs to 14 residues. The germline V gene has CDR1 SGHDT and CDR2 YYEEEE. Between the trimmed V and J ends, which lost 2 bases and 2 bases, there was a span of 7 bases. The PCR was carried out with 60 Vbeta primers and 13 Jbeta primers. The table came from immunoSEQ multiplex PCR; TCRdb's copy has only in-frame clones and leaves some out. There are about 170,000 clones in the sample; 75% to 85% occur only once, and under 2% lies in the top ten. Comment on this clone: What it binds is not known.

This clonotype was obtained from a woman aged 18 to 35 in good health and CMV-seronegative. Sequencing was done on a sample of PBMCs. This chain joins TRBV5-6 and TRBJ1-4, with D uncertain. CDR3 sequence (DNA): TGTGCCAGCAGCTTACAGTGGACTAATGAAAAACTGTTTTTT. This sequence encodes CASSLQWTNEKLFF.